One sample yielded the 19 T cell receptor beta chains listed below, sequenced in a study of OX40 agonist ivuxolimab in advanced cancers. Profiling relied on immunoSEQ multiplex PCR, and the TCRdb table lists in-frame clones only, not all of them. Among about 61,000 clones listed, 85% to 90% were seen once. Sequenced here: CD4+ or CD8+ T cells sorted from blood, sampled in a trial of the OX40 agonist ivuxolimab. These receptors originate from an adult with an advanced solid tumor such as melanoma, head and neck, liver or kidney cancer.

The chain employs TRBV6-4 and TRBJ2-5; 7 bases are a match to TRBD1. Germline CDR1 reads MRHNA; CDR2 reads SNTAGT. The length of the CDR3 is 17 residues. V was clipped by 8 bases and J by 0 bases; unmatched bases: 15. The CDR3 bases are TGTGCCAGCCTTAGACAGGGTGTTCCCATGAACCAAGAGACCCAGTACTTC. Amino acid sequence: CASLRQGVPMNQETQYF.

This sequence joins TRBV6-4 and TRBJ2-1; D remains ambiguous. Germline assignment: CDR1 MRHNA and CDR2 SNTAGT. There are 12 residues in the CDR3. The V end lost 6 bases, the J end lost 8 bases, and 11 bases lay between the germline ends. This CDR3 reads CASSKTGDEQFF. The CDR3 DNA follows: TGTGCCAGCAGCAAGACCGGCGATGAGCAGTTCTTC.

V gene TRBV7-2 combines with J gene TRBJ2-3, with D possibly being TRBD1 (6 bases). V shed 5 bases and J shed 4 bases, with 16 bases lying between them. The CDR3 sequence is 15 residues long. Germline CDR1 and CDR2: SGHTA and FQGNSA. The DNA of the CDR3 is TGTGCCAGCAGCCCACAGGGAAAAAGGGCAGATACGCAGTATTTT. It codes for CASSPQGKRADTQYF.

This clone has more than one count but fewer than ten. V is TRBV6-1 and J is TRBJ1-2; tentatively, D is TRBD1 (5 bases). CDR1 MNHNS and CDR2 SASEGT come from the germline V gene. This CDR3 region has 15 residues. V was clipped by 5 bases and J by 4 bases, with 17 bases between them. The CDR3 nucleotides are TGTGCCAGCAGTCCCTCACGGCAGGGAGGCTATGGCTACACCTTC. It codes for CASSPSRQGGYGYTF.

V is TRBV2 and J is TRBJ2-7; 7 bases line up with TRBD2. The CDR3 runs 15 residues. The germline V gene has CDR1 SNHLY and CDR2 FYNNEI. V gave up 6 bases and J gave up 0 bases; unmatched junction bases: 8. The CDR3 nucleotides are TGTGCCAGCAGGTCGGGAGGACCAAACTCCTACGAGCAGTACTTC. Residues: CASRSGGPNSYEQYF.

The V and J genes are TRBV9 and TRBJ2-2; weak D call: TRBD2 (6 bases). Germline V gives CDR1 SGDLS, CDR2 YYNGEE. This CDR3 contains 15 residues. V was clipped by 0 bases and J by 0 bases, with 6 bases between them. CDR3 DNA sequence: TGTGCCAGCAGCGTAGGACTAGCGAACACCGGGGAGCTGTTTTTT. Translation: CASSVGLANTGELFF.

This clone appeared once. This rearrangement joins TRBV28 to TRBJ1-2; D is possibly TRBD1 (5 bases). Deletions cut 2 bases from V and 5 bases from J, with 12 bases between. This CDR3 is built from 14 residues. Germline CDR1 and CDR2: MDHEN and SYDVKM. The CDR3 DNA follows: TGTGCCAGCAGTTTAGGGACTAATCTGTATGGCTACACCTTC. Its protein product is CASSLGTNLYGYTF.

J is TRBJ1-4 and V is TRBV28; possible D gene TRBD1, 5 bases. The germline CDR1 and CDR2 sequences are MDHEN and SYDVKM. This CDR3 spans 12 amino acids. The V end was cut by 6 bases, the J end by 11 bases, with 13 bases between. This CDR3 is CASSTTGLKLFF. The CDR3 DNA is TGTGCCAGCAGCACAACGGGACTCAAACTGTTTTTT.

CDR3 loop: CASSHTTSGRGTGELFF. Here the CDR3 DNA reads TGCGCCAGCAGCCATACGACTAGCGGGAGGGGGACCGGGGAGCTGTTTTTT. V is TRBV4-3 and J is TRBJ2-2, with 14 bases matching TRBD2. The V gene end was trimmed by 3 bases and the J gene end by 5 bases; junction bases not matched to a gene: 5. CDR1 and CDR2 from the germline V gene are LGHNA and YSLEER. The CDR3 runs 17 residues.

J is TRBJ2-5 and V is TRBV5-1; tentatively, D is TRBD1 (5 bases). CDR1 SGHRS and CDR2 YFSETQ come from the germline V gene. CDR3 length: 15 residues. The V and J ends lost 2 bases and 5 bases respectively, with 16 bases between them. CDR3 sequence (DNA): TGCGCCAGCAGCTTTGTATCGGCAGGGTACGAGACCCAGTACTTC. Translated, it gives CASSFVSAGYETQYF.

The J gene is TRBJ2-5, the V gene TRBV2; a weak D match, TRBD1 (6 bases). Deletions cut 6 bases from V and 5 bases from J, with 16 bases between. The CDR3 consists of 14 residues. From germline, CDR1 is SNHLY and CDR2 FYNNEI. CDR3 sequence reads: CASRRDKRPETQYF. CDR3 in DNA: TGTGCCAGCAGACGGGACAAGCGACCGGAGACCCAGTACTTC.

The chain joins TRBV15 to TRBJ1-2, with D unresolved. This CDR3 has 14 residues. The germline V gene encodes CDR1 LNHNV and CDR2 YYDKDF (reference sequence). Trimming took off 1 base at V and 1 base at J, with 7 bases between the two ends. As DNA, the CDR3 is TGTGCCACCAGCAGAGCGGGGTTTAACTATGGCTACACCTTC. This gives the protein CATSRAGFNYGYTF.

This clone has a single count. The chain couples TRBV29-1 to TRBJ1-1; D possibly corresponds to TRBD1 (5 bases). This CDR3 has 13 amino acids. CDR1 is SQVTM and CDR2 is ANQGSEA in the germline V gene. V shed 4 bases and J shed 2 bases, with 11 bases lying between them. The CDR3 sequence is CSVGLQGNTEAFF. CDR3 in DNA: TGCAGCGTTGGATTGCAGGGAAACACTGAAGCTTTCTTT.

The J gene is TRBJ1-1, the V gene TRBV6-5, with 8 bases matching TRBD1. This CDR3 has 13 residues. V lost 8 bases and J lost 2; bases outside the gene matches: 4. The germline V gene encodes CDR1 MNHEY and CDR2 SVGAGI. CDR3 nucleotide sequence: TGTGCCAGCGGAGACAGGGGTAACACTGAAGCTTTCTTT. Its protein is CASGDRGNTEAFF.

V gene TRBV5-1 combines with J gene TRBJ2-7; D not certain. CDR3 length: 12 amino acids. From germline, CDR1 is SGHRS and CDR2 YFSETQ. V lost 5 bases to trimming and J lost 2 bases, with 8 bases between them. Written as DNA, the CDR3 is TGCGCCAGCAGGGTAGGGCCCTACGAGCAGTACTTC. This sequence encodes CASRVGPYEQYF.

The rearrangement uses TRBV9 and TRBJ2-7; 13 nucleotides agree with TRBD2. V gave up 3 bases and J gave up 1 base; unmatched junction bases: 1. This CDR3 comprises 15 residues. The V gene's germline CDR1 is SGDLS and CDR2 YYNGEE. CDR3 region: CASSGGLAGSYEQYF. CDR3 DNA sequence: TGTGCCAGCAGCGGGGGACTAGCGGGGTCCTACGAGCAGTACTTC.

V is TRBV6-1 and J is TRBJ2-7; 9 nucleotides agree with TRBD1. Germline V gives CDR1 MNHNS, CDR2 SASEGT. J lost 4 bases, V lost 5 bases, and 6 bases had no gene match. The CDR3 length is 14 residues. CDR3 loop: CASSPGTGLYEQYF. The CDR3 nucleotides read TGTGCCAGCAGTCCAGGGACAGGGCTTTACGAGCAGTACTTC.

The genes are TRBV5-1 and TRBJ2-1; TRBD2 matches at 8 bases. CDR3 length: 13 amino acids. The germline V gene encodes CDR1 SGHRS and CDR2 YFSETQ. The junction had 2 bases not matched to a gene; V was cut back by 0 bases and J by 9 bases. CDR3 nucleotides: TGCGCCAGCAGCTTGGGTAGCGGGGTTGAGCAGTTCTTC. Its protein is CASSLGSGVEQFF. Drawing the rest from reference TRBV5-1 and TRBJ2-1, the complete variable domain is KAGVTQTPRYLIKTRGQQVTLSCSPISGHRSVSWYQQTPGQGLQFLFEYFSETQRNKGNFPGRFSGRQFSNSRSEMNVSTLELGDSALYLCASSLGSGVEQFFGPGTRLTVL.

The chain has TRBV19 and TRBJ2-5, with unresolved D. Trimming shortened V by 8 bases and J by 0 bases, and 13 bases separated the two germline ends. The CDR3 length is 14 residues. Germline CDR1 reads LNHDA; CDR2 reads SQIVND (reference sequence). The CDR3 protein is CASSLAQHQETQYF. The CDR3, as DNA: TGTGCCAGTTCCTTGGCTCAACACCAAGAGACCCAGTACTTC.